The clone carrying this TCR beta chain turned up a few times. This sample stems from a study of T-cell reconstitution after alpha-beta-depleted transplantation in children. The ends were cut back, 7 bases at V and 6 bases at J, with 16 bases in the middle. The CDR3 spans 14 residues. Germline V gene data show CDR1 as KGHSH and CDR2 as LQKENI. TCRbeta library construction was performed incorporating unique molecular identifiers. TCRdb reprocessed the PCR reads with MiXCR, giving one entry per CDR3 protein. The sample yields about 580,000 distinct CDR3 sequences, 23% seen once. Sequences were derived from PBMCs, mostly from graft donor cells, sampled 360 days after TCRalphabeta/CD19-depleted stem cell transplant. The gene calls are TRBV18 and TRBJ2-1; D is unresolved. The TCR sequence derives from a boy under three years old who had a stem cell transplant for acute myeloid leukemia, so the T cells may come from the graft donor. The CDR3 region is CASFALREANEQFF. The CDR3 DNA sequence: TGTGCCAGCTTCGCCTTGAGAGAGGCCAATGAGCAGTTCTTC.